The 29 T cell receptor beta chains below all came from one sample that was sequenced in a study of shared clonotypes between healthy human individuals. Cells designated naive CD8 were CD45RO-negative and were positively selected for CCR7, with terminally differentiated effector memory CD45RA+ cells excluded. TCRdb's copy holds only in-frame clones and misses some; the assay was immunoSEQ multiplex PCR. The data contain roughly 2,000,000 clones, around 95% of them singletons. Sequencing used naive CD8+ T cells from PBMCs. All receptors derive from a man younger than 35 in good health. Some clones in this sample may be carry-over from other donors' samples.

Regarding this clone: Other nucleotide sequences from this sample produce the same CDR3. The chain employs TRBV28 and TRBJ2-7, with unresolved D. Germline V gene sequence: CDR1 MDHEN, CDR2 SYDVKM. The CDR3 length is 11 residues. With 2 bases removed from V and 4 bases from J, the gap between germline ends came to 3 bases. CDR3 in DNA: TGTGCCAGCAGTTTAGCTTACGAGCAGTACTTC. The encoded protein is CASSLAYEQYF.

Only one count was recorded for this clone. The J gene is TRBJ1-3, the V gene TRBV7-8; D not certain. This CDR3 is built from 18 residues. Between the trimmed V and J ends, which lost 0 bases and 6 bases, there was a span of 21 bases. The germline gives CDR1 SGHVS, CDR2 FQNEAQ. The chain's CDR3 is CASSLAVFGSSWENTIYF. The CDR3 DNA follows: TGTGCCAGCAGCTTAGCGGTGTTTGGGAGTAGTTGGGAAAACACCATATATTTT.

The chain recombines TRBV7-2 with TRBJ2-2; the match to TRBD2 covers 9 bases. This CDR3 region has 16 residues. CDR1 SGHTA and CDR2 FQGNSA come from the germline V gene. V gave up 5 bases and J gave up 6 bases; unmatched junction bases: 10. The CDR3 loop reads CASSVTAGGWSGELFF. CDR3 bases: TGTGCCAGCAGCGTTACAGCGGGAGGTTGGTCCGGGGAGCTGTTTTTT.

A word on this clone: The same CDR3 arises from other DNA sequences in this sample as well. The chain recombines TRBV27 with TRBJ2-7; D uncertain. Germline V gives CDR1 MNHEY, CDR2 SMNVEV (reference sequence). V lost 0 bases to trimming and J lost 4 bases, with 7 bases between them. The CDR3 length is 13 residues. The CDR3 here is CASSLSVGYEQYF. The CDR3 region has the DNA TGTGCCAGCAGTTTATCGGTTGGGTACGAGCAGTACTTC.

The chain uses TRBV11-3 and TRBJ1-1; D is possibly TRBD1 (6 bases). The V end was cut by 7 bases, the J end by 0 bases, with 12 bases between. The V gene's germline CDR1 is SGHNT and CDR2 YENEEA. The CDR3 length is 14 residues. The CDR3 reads CASIVRTVNTEAFF. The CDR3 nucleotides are TGTGCCAGCATTGTAAGGACAGTGAACACTGAAGCTTTCTTT. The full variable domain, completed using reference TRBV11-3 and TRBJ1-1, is EAGVVQSPRYKIIEKKQPVAFWCNPISGHNTLYWYLQNLGQGPELLIRYENEEAVDDSQLPKDRFSAERLKGVDSTLKIQPAELGDSAVYLCASIVRTVNTEAFFGQGTRLTVV.

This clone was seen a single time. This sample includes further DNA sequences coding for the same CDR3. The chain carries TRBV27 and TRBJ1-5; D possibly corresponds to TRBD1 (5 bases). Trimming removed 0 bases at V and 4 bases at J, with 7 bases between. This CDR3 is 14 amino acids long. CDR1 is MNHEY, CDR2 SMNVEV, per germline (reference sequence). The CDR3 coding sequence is TGTGCCAGCAGTTTATCGGGGGGGAATCAGCCCCAGCATTTT. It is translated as CASSLSGGNQPQHF.

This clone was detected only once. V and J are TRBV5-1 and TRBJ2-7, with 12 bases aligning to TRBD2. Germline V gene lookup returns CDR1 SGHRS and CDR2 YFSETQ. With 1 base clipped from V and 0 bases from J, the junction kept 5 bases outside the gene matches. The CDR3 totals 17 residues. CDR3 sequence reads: CASSLRTSGESSYEQYF. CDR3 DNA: TGCGCCAGCAGCTTGAGGACTAGCGGGGAAAGCTCCTACGAGCAGTACTTC.

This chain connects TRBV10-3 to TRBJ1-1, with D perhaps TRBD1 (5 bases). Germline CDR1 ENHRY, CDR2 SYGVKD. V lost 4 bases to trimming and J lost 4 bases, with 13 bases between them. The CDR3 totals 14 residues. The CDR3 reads CAISVSSRATEAFF. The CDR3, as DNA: TGTGCCATCAGTGTCAGTTCCAGGGCCACTGAAGCTTTCTTT.

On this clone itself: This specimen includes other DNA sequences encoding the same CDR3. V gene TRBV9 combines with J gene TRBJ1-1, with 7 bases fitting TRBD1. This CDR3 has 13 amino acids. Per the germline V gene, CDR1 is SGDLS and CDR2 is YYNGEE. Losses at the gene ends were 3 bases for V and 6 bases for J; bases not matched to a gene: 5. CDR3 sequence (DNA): TGTGCCAGCAGCGCCGACAGGGTCGCTGAAGCTTTCTTT. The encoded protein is CASSADRVAEAFF. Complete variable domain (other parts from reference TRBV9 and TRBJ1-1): DSGVTQTPKHLITATGQRVTLRCSPRSGDLSVYWYQQSLDQGLQFLIQYYNGEERAKGNILERFSAQQFPDLHSELNLSSLELGDSALYFCASSADRVAEAFFGQGTRLTVV.

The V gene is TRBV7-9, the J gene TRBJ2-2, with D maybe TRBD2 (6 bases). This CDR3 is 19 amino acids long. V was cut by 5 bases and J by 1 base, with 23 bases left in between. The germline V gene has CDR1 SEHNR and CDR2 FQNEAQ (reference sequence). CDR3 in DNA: TGTGCCAGCAGCCCCCCTTCCGAGTGGCTAGCGATGAACACCGGGGAGCTGTTTTTT. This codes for CASSPPSEWLAMNTGELFF.

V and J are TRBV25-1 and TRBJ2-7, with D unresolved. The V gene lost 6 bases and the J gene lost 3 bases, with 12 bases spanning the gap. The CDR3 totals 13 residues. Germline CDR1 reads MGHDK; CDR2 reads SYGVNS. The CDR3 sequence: CASRDEVDYEQYF. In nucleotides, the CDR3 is TGTGCCAGCAGAGACGAGGTGGACTACGAGCAGTACTTC.

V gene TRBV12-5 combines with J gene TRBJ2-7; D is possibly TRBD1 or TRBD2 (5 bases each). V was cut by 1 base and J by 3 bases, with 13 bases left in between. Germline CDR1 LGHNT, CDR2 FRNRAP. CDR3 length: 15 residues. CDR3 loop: CASGLESGPVYEQYF. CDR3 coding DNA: TGTGCTAGTGGTTTGGAGTCGGGGCCCGTCTACGAGCAGTACTTC.

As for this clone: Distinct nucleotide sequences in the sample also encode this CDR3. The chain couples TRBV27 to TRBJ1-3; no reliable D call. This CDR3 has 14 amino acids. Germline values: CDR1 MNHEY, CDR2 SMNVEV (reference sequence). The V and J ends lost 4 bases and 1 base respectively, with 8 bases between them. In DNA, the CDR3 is TGTGCCAGCAGTTCTGTAGGTTCTGGAAACACCATATATTTT. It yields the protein CASSSVGSGNTIYF.

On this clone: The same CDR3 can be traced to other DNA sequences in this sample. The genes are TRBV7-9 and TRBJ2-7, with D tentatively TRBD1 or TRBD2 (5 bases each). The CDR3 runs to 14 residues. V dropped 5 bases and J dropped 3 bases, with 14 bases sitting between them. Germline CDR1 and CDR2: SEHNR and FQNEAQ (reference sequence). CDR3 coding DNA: TGTGCCAGCAGCGGGGCGGGCCCTAGCTACGAGCAGTACTTC. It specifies CASSGAGPSYEQYF.

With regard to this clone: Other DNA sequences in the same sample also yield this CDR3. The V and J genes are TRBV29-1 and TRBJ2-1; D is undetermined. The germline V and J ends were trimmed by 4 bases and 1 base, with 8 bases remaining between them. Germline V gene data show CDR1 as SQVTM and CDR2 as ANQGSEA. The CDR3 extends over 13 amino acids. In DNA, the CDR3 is TGCAGCGTTGTAGGCGGTTCCTACAATGAGCAGTTCTTC. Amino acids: CSVVGGSYNEQFF.

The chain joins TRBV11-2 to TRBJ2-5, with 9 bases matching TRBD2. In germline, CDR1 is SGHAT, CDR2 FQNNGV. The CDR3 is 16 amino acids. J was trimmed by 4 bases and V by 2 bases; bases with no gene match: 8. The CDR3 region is CASSLLIAGVSETQYF. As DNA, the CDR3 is TGTGCCAGCAGCTTATTAATAGCGGGAGTATCAGAGACCCAGTACTTC.

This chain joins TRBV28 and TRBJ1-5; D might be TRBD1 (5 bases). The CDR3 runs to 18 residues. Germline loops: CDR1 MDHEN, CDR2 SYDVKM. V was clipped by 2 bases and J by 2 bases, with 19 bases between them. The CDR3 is CASSLEITGGNGNQPQHF. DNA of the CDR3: TGTGCCAGCAGTTTAGAGATCACAGGCGGTAATGGCAATCAGCCCCAGCATTTT.

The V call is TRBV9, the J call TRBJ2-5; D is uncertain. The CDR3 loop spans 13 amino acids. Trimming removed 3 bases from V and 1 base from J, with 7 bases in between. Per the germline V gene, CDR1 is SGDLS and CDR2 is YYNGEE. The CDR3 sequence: CASSASIQETQYF. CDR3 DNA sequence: TGTGCCAGCAGCGCCTCAATCCAAGAGACCCAGTACTTC. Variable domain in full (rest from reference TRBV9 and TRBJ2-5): DSGVTQTPKHLITATGQRVTLRCSPRSGDLSVYWYQQSLDQGLQFLIQYYNGEERAKGNILERFSAQQFPDLHSELNLSSLELGDSALYFCASSASIQETQYFGPGTRLLVL.

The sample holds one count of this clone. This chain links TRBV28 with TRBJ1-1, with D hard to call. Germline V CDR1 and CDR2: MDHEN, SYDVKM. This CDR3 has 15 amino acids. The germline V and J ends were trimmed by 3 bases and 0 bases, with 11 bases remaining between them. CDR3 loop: CASSFPEQLNTEAFF. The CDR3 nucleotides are TGTGCCAGCAGTTTCCCCGAACAGCTGAACACTGAAGCTTTCTTT. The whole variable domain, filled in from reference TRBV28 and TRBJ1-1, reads DVKVTQSSRYLVKRTGEKVFLECVQDMDHENMFWYRQDPGLGLRLIYFSYDVKMKEKGDIPEGYSVSREKKERFSLILESASTNQTSMYLCASSFPEQLNTEAFFGQGTRLTVV.

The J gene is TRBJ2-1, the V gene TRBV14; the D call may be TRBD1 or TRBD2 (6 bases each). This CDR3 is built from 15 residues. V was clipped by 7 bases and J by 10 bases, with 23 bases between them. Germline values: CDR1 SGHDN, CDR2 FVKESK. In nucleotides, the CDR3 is TGTGCCAGCACCCCGAGGGGGAGCGGGCCGGGGGAGCAGTTCTTC. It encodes CASTPRGSGPGEQFF.

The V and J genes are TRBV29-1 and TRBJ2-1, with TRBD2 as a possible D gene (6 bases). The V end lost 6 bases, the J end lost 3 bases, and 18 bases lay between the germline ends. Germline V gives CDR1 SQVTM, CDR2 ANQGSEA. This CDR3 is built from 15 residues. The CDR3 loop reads CSVKGRERGYNEQFF. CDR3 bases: TGCAGCGTCAAAGGGCGGGAAAGGGGCTACAATGAGCAGTTCTTC.

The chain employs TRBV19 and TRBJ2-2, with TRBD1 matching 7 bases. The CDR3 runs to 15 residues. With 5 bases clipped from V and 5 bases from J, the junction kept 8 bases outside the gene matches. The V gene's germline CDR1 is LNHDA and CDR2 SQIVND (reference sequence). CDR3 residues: CASSPRDSETGELFF. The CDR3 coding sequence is TGTGCCAGTAGTCCCCGGGACAGTGAAACCGGGGAGCTGTTTTTT.

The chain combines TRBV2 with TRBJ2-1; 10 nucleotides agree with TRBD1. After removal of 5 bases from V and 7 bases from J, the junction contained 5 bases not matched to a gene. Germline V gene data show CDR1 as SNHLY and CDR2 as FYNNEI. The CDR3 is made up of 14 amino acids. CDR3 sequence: CASSIWDRGNEQFF. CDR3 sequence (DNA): TGTGCCAGCAGTATCTGGGACAGGGGAAATGAGCAGTTCTTC. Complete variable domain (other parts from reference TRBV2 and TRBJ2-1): EPEVTQTPSHQVTQMGQEVILRCVPISNHLYFYWYRQILGQKVEFLVSFYNNEISEKSEIFDDQFSVERPDGSNFTLKIRSTKLEDSAMYFCASSIWDRGNEQFFGPGTRLTVL.

CDR3: CASSLDRGRYNEQFF. In nucleotides, the CDR3 is TGTGCCAGCAGCCTAGACAGGGGAAGATACAATGAGCAGTTCTTC. The genes are TRBV13 and TRBJ2-1, with 8 bases fitting TRBD1. With V trimmed by 5 bases and J by 4 bases, 7 bases remained unmatched. The V gene's germline CDR1 is PRHDT and CDR2 FYEKMQ (reference sequence). The CDR3 runs 15 residues.

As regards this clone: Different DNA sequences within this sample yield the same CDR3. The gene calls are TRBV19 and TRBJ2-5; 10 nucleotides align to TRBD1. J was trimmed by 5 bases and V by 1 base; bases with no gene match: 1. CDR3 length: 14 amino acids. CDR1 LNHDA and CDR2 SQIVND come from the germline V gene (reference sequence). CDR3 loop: CASSIGTGGETQYF. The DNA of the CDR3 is TGTGCCAGTAGTATAGGGACAGGGGGGGAGACCCAGTACTTC.

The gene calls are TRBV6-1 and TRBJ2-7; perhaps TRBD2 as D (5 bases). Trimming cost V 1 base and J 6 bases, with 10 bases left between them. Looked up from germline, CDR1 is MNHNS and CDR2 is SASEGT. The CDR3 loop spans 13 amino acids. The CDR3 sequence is CASSEGLGSEQYF. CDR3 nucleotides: TGTGCCAGCAGTGAAGGTTTGGGGAGCGAGCAGTACTTC.

CDR3 sequence reads: CASKRRGEVPTEAFF. DNA for the CDR3: TGTGCCAGCAAAAGACGAGGGGAAGTCCCAACTGAAGCTTTCTTT. The chain is built from TRBV2 and TRBJ1-1; D perhaps matches TRBD1 (5 bases). Deletions cut 7 bases from V and 5 bases from J, with 20 bases between. Germline lookup yields CDR1 SNHLY and CDR2 FYNNEI. The length of the CDR3 is 15 residues.

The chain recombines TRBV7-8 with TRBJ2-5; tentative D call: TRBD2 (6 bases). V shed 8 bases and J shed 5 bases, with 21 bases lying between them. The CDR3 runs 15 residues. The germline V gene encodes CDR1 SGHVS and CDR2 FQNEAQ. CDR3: CASQIRASGGETQYF. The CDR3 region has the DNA TGTGCCAGCCAAATCCGGGCGAGCGGAGGGGAGACCCAGTACTTC.

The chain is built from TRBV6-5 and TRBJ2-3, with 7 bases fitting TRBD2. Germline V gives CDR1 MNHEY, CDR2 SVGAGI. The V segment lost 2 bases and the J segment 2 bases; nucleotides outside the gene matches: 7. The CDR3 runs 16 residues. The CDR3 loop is CASSYDGAGNTDTQYF. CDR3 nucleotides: TGTGCCAGCAGTTACGATGGAGCGGGGAACACAGATACGCAGTATTTT.